The 11 T cell receptor beta chains below were found in one sample sequenced in a study of technical replicates of blood from several donors. The protocol was immunoSEQ multiplex PCR, while the TCRdb copy is restricted to in-frame clones and leaves out a portion. The sample lists 85,000 to 100,000 clones, 95% occurring once. The material sequenced was T cells isolated from PBMCs. The receptors stem from a human donor in good health.

V is TRBV9 and J is TRBJ2-1, with TRBD2 matching over 9 bases. This CDR3 comprises 16 residues. The germline V gene has CDR1 SGDLS and CDR2 YYNGEE. V gave up 4 bases and J gave up 4 bases; unmatched junction bases: 9. CDR3: CASSMSGTSYYNEQFF. In DNA form, the CDR3 reads TGTGCCAGCAGCATGAGCGGGACTAGCTATTACAATGAGCAGTTCTTC.

This chain links TRBV19 with TRBJ2-1; no firm D call. This CDR3 has 12 amino acids. The germline CDR1 and CDR2 sequences are LNHDA and SQIVND (reference sequence). The V end was cut by 4 bases, the J end by 3 bases, with 4 bases between. The CDR3, as DNA: TGTGCCAGTAGTAGACTCTACAATGAGCAGTTCTTC. It encodes CASSRLYNEQFF.

J is TRBJ2-1 and V is TRBV4-1, with D possibly matching TRBD1 (5 bases). This CDR3 comprises 19 residues. V lost 2 bases and J 6 bases, leaving 26 bases between the germline ends. Germline lookup yields CDR1 MGHRA and CDR2 YSYEKL. This CDR3 is CASSQSQTVRGAISNEQFF. In DNA form, the CDR3 reads TGCGCCAGCAGCCAATCACAAACGGTAAGGGGCGCGATCTCCAATGAGCAGTTCTTC.

Details on this clone: Germline and junction disagree at one end, which may indicate a read error. The J gene is TRBJ2-7, the V gene TRBV6-5; D is perhaps TRBD1 (5 bases). Germline V lookup: CDR1 MNHEY, CDR2 SVGAGI. This CDR3 is 16 amino acids long. The CDR3 DNA reads TGTGCCAGCAGATACTCCTCAGGGATTGCGTCCTACGAGCAGTACTTC. Residues: CASRYSSGIASYEQYF.

The rearrangement uses TRBV28 and TRBJ2-7; TRBD1 matches at 8 bases. The CDR3 contains 14 residues. The germline V gene has CDR1 MDHEN and CDR2 SYDVKM. Trimming cost V 3 bases and J 3 bases; bases outside gene matches: 4. CDR3 sequence: CASSFLTGGYEQYF. Here the CDR3 DNA reads TGTGCCAGCAGTTTCCTCACAGGGGGCTACGAGCAGTACTTC. Using reference TRBV28 and TRBJ2-7 for the parts outside the CDR3, the full variable domain is DVKVTQSSRYLVKRTGEKVFLECVQDMDHENMFWYRQDPGLGLRLIYFSYDVKMKEKGDIPEGYSVSREKKERFSLILESASTNQTSMYLCASSFLTGGYEQYFGPGTRLTVT.

This chain links TRBV7-2 with TRBJ2-5; 9 nucleotides agree with TRBD1. The germline V gene encodes CDR1 SGHTA and CDR2 FQGNSA. After removal of 2 bases from V and 0 bases from J, the junction contained 10 bases not matched to a gene. This CDR3 region has 18 residues. CDR3 amino acids: CASSLRNTWTGDQETQYF. In nucleotides, the CDR3 is TGTGCCAGCAGCTTAAGGAATACCTGGACAGGGGACCAAGAGACCCAGTACTTC.

The chain links TRBV10-2 to TRBJ1-3; 9 bases are a match to TRBD1. CDR3 length: 13 residues. In germline, CDR1 is WSHSY, CDR2 SAAADI. Trimming at V came to 6 bases and at J to 3 bases, leaving 0 bases not matched to a gene. DNA for the CDR3: TGCGCCAGCAGGGACAGGGGTGGAAACACCATATATTTT. Encoded protein: CASRDRGGNTIYF.

The V and J genes are TRBV7-2 and TRBJ2-2; TRBD2 matches 9 bases. CDR1 is SGHTA, CDR2 FQGNSA, per germline. V was pared by 5 bases and J by 7 bases, with 14 bases of the junction left unmatched. The CDR3 has 17 residues. The CDR3 DNA sequence: TGTGCCAGCAGCATTAGTAGCGGGAGCCAACGAAGCGGGGAGCTGTTTTTT. It is translated as CASSISSGSQRSGELFF.

CDR3 bases: TGCGCCAGCAGCAAACCCACTTCAGGGGATCCTAGCGGGAGACCCCTTGATGAGCAGTTCTTC. Translating gives CASSKPTSGDPSGRPLDEQFF. The chain employs TRBV5-1 and TRBJ2-1; TRBD2 matches at 10 bases. The junction had 27 bases not matched to a gene; V was cut back by 4 bases and J by 8 bases. Germline loops: CDR1 SGHRS, CDR2 YFSETQ. The CDR3 runs to 21 residues. Filled out from reference TRBV5-1 and TRBJ2-1, the complete variable domain reads KAGVTQTPRYLIKTRGQQVTLSCSPISGHRSVSWYQQTPGQGLQFLFEYFSETQRNKGNFPGRFSGRQFSNSRSEMNVSTLELGDSALYLCASSKPTSGDPSGRPLDEQFFGPGTRLTVL.

The chain uses TRBV7-2 and TRBJ1-2; 7 nucleotides match TRBD1. The CDR3 runs to 13 residues. J was trimmed by 4 bases and V by 6 bases; bases with no gene match: 5. Germline V lookup: CDR1 SGHTA, CDR2 FQGNSA. CDR3 sequence: CASSYGQAYGYTF. In nucleotides, the CDR3 is TGTGCCAGCAGTTATGGACAGGCCTATGGCTACACCTTC.

This clone was detected once. The chain is built from TRBV7-9 and TRBJ1-4; D gene uncertain. The CDR3 loop spans 15 amino acids. V lost 5 bases, J lost 0 bases, and 10 bases lay in between. Germline-derived CDR1 and CDR2 are SEHNR and FQNEAQ (reference sequence). The DNA of the CDR3 is TGTGCCAGCAGCCCCGACGGGGCAACTAATGAAAAACTGTTTTTT. Translated, it gives CASSPDGATNEKLFF.